This is a list of T cell receptor beta chains from one sample in a study of blood T cell repertoires in COVID-19. Repertoires were generated with immunoSEQ multiplex PCR, while TCRdb's copy carries only in-frame clones and drops some. The sample carries under 60,000 clones, roughly nine tenths recorded once. The source material was peripheral blood. The receptors were sampled from a human donor with acute or convalescent COVID-19. The donor label of this sample is uncertain. The CDR3 runs from the conserved cysteine through the conserved F or W. D genes are given only for firm matches. Expanded clones get a size class; other rows say once, few or many, or leave the size out.

d_call: .
j_call: TRBJ2-3
v_call: TRBV18
clone_size: once
cdr3_nt: TGTGCCAGCTCACCAGGAGTGGGGGGGCCGTCAGATACGCAGTATTTT
cdr3_aa: CASSPGVGGPSDTQYF

d_call: TRBD2
j_call: TRBJ2-3
v_call: TRBV10-2
clone_size: .
cdr3_nt: TGCGCCAGCAGTGGTCTAGCGGGAGGACAAGTAGATACGCAGTATTTT
cdr3_aa: CASSGLAGGQVDTQYF

d_call: TRBD1
j_call: TRBJ2-7
v_call: TRBV28
clone_size: .
cdr3_nt: TGTGCCAGCAGTTCCCAGGGGGACTCCTACGAGCAGTACTTC
cdr3_aa: CASSSQGDSYEQYF

d_call: TRBD2
j_call: TRBJ2-3
v_call: TRBV18
clone_size: few
cdr3_nt: TGTGCCAGCTCAGGCACTAGCGGGAGCACAGATACGCAGTATTTT
cdr3_aa: CASSGTSGSTDTQYF

d_call: .
j_call: TRBJ2-1
v_call: TRBV6-2/TRBV6-3
clone_size: .
cdr3_nt: TGTGCCAGCAGTTATGGGCGGGGCACCGTGAGTAGCTCCTACAATGAGCAGTTCTTC
cdr3_aa: CASSYGRGTVSSSYNEQFF

d_call: .
j_call: TRBJ1-1
v_call: TRBV6-1
clone_size: once
cdr3_nt: TGTGCCAGCAGTGAAGCGGGCCCTTACGACACTGAAGCTTTCTTT
cdr3_aa: CASSEAGPYDTEAFF

d_call: .
j_call: TRBJ1-3
v_call: TRBV7-9
clone_size: .
cdr3_nt: TGTGCCAGCAGCCTAGACGGGAGCTCTGGAAACACCATATATTTT
cdr3_aa: CASSLDGSSGNTIYF

d_call: TRBD1
j_call: TRBJ2-6
v_call: TRBV28
clone_size: .
cdr3_nt: TGTGCCAGCAGTTTTTGGGCCACAGGGGGCAATTGGGGGGCCAACGTCCTGACTTTC
cdr3_aa: CASSFWATGGNWGANVLTF

d_call: TRBD1
j_call: TRBJ1-4
v_call: TRBV7-9
clone_size: .
cdr3_nt: TGTGCCAGCACCCCTGACAGGGGCGCTGAAAAACTGTTTTTT
cdr3_aa: CASTPDRGAEKLFF

d_call: .
j_call: TRBJ1-4
v_call: TRBV4-2
clone_size: .
cdr3_nt: TGTGCCAGCAGCCCTCGGAGGGGAACAACTAATGAAAAACTGTTTTTT
cdr3_aa: CASSPRRGTTNEKLFF

d_call: .
j_call: TRBJ1-1
v_call: TRBV11-2
clone_size: .
cdr3_nt: TGTGCCAGCAGCTTAATGGGGGGGACTGAAGCTTTCTTT
cdr3_aa: CASSLMGGTEAFF

d_call: .
j_call: TRBJ1-1
v_call: TRBV21-1
clone_size: .
cdr3_nt: TGTGCCAGCAGCAAAACTTCCTTGAGGGTGGACAGGTCAAACACTGAAGCTTTCTTT
cdr3_aa: CASSKTSLRVDRSNTEAFF

d_call: .
j_call: TRBJ1-5
v_call: TRBV30
clone_size: few
cdr3_nt: TGTGCCTGGAGTGTAGGGTTATCTGTGTTAGGCGGGGATAGCAATCAGCCCCAGCATTTT
cdr3_aa: CAWSVGLSVLGGDSNQPQHF

d_call: .
j_call: TRBJ1-4
v_call: TRBV12-3/TRBV12-4
clone_size: .
cdr3_nt: TGTGCCAGCAGGCTACTAGGCGAAAAACTGTTTTTT
cdr3_aa: CASRLLGEKLFF

d_call: .
j_call: TRBJ1-2
v_call: TRBV19
clone_size: .
cdr3_nt: TGTGCCAGTAGTGTCCAGGGGATACGAGACTATGGCTACACCTTC
cdr3_aa: CASSVQGIRDYGYTF

d_call: .
j_call: TRBJ1-1
v_call: TRBV28
clone_size: .
cdr3_nt: TGTGCCAGCCAGGGGCGTTACGGGAACACTGAAGCTTTCTTT
cdr3_aa: CASQGRYGNTEAFF

d_call: TRBD1
j_call: TRBJ1-1
v_call: TRBV10-3
clone_size: .
cdr3_nt: TGTGCCATCAGTGAGTCAGGGACAGTGAACACTGAAGCTTTCTTT
cdr3_aa: CAISESGTVNTEAFF

d_call: .
j_call: TRBJ2-7
v_call: TRBV7-9
clone_size: .
cdr3_nt: TGTGCCAGCAGCTTATTGGGGGGATCCTACGAGCAGTACTTC
cdr3_aa: CASSLLGGSYEQYF

d_call: TRBD1
j_call: TRBJ2-5
v_call: TRBV3-1/TRBV3-2
clone_size: .
cdr3_nt: TGTGCCAGCAGCCGAGACACAGGGGCACGAGAGACCCAGTACTTC
cdr3_aa: CASSRDTGARETQYF

d_call: .
j_call: TRBJ1-1
v_call: TRBV7-8
clone_size: once
cdr3_nt: TGTGCCAGCAGCTTGGCCGGGGAAACTGAAGCTTTCTTT
cdr3_aa: CASSLAGETEAFF

d_call: TRBD1
j_call: TRBJ1-2
v_call: TRBV7-9
clone_size: once
cdr3_nt: TGTGCCAGCAGCTTAGCGGCAGGGGGCTATGGCTACACCTTC
cdr3_aa: CASSLAAGGYGYTF

d_call: .
j_call: TRBJ2-3
v_call: TRBV19
clone_size: .
cdr3_nt: TGTGCCAGTAGTATAAGGCGGGGAAGCACAGATACGCAGTATTTT
cdr3_aa: CASSIRRGSTDTQYF

d_call: TRBD2
j_call: TRBJ2-7
v_call: TRBV7-9
clone_size: .
cdr3_nt: TGTGCCAGCAGCCACGGGGCTAGCGGGAATGACGAGCAGTACTTC
cdr3_aa: CASSHGASGNDEQYF

d_call: .
j_call: TRBJ1-1
v_call: TRBV15
clone_size: .
cdr3_nt: TGTGCCACCAGCAGAGATTTGAGGGATGAAGCTTTCTTT
cdr3_aa: CATSRDLRDEAFF

d_call: .
j_call: TRBJ1-2
v_call: TRBV27
clone_size: .
cdr3_nt: TGTGCCAGCCGGCGGGGGGGCGGGGCCTATGGCTACACCTTC
cdr3_aa: CASRRGGGAYGYTF

d_call: .
j_call: TRBJ2-1
v_call: TRBV3-1/TRBV3-2
clone_size: .
cdr3_nt: TGTGCCAGCAGCCAAGGGGGCAGGGTTAACAATGAGCAGTTCTTC
cdr3_aa: CASSQGGRVNNEQFF

d_call: TRBD1
j_call: TRBJ1-2
v_call: TRBV25-1
clone_size: .
cdr3_nt: TGTGCCAGCAGTGAATCAACAGGGGCGTACTATGGCTACACCTTC
cdr3_aa: CASSESTGAYYGYTF

d_call: TRBD2
j_call: TRBJ2-3
v_call: TRBV7-8
clone_size: .
cdr3_nt: TGTGCCAGCAGCTTAGCCCAACCAGGCCTAGCGGAGACAGATACGCAGTATTTT
cdr3_aa: CASSLAQPGLAETDTQYF

d_call: .
j_call: TRBJ2-5
v_call: TRBV3-1/TRBV3-2
clone_size: .
cdr3_nt: TGTGCCAGCAGCCCTCCCTCCGGGAGCAGGACCCAGTACTTC
cdr3_aa: CASSPPSGSRTQYF

d_call: TRBD2
j_call: TRBJ2-1
v_call: TRBV18
clone_size: .
cdr3_nt: TGTGCCAGCTCACCAAGCCTAGCGGAATACAATGAGCAGTTCTTC
cdr3_aa: CASSPSLAEYNEQFF

d_call: .
j_call: TRBJ1-2
v_call: TRBV3-1/TRBV3-2
clone_size: once
cdr3_nt: TGTGCCAGCAGCCCCGTACAGGGTTCCTATGGCTACACCTTC
cdr3_aa: CASSPVQGSYGYTF

d_call: .
j_call: TRBJ2-7
v_call: TRBV5-1
clone_size: .
cdr3_nt: TGCGCCAGCAGCATGGGCCCGGCGGGATCATACGAGCAGTACTTC
cdr3_aa: CASSMGPAGSYEQYF

d_call: TRBD1
j_call: TRBJ1-6
v_call: TRBV5-4
clone_size: .
cdr3_nt: TGTGCCAGCAGCACGGGACAGGGGAGCTCCTATAATTCACCCCTCCACTTT
cdr3_aa: CASSTGQGSSYNSPLHF

d_call: .
j_call: TRBJ2-3
v_call: TRBV5-4
clone_size: once
cdr3_nt: TGTGCCAGCAGCTCCCTTAGGGGACTCTTAGTATCTGGTACGCAGTATTTT
cdr3_aa: CASSSLRGLLVSGTQYF

d_call: .
j_call: TRBJ1-2
v_call: TRBV5-1
clone_size: .
cdr3_nt: TGCGCCAGCAGCTTGGGGGACATCGGAAACTATGGCTACACCTTC
cdr3_aa: CASSLGDIGNYGYTF

d_call: TRBD2
j_call: TRBJ2-5
v_call: TRBV5-1
clone_size: .
cdr3_nt: TGCGCCAGCAGCTCCTCCGGGGGGAAGGAGACCCAGTACTTC
cdr3_aa: CASSSSGGKETQYF

d_call: .
j_call: TRBJ1-4
v_call: TRBV6-5
clone_size: .
cdr3_nt: TGTGCCAGCAGCAAGGAGGGCAAACTGTTTTTT
cdr3_aa: CASSKEGKLFF

d_call: .
j_call: TRBJ2-4
v_call: TRBV28
clone_size: .
cdr3_nt: TGTGCCAGCAGTGCGGAGGCCAAAAACATTCAGTACTTC
cdr3_aa: CASSAEAKNIQYF

d_call: TRBD1
j_call: TRBJ1-1
v_call: TRBV11-2
clone_size: .
cdr3_nt: TGTGCCAGCAGCACCCGACAGGGGTCGTACGCTTTCTTT
cdr3_aa: CASSTRQGSYAFF

d_call: .
j_call: TRBJ2-3
v_call: TRBV5-1
clone_size: .
cdr3_nt: TGCGCCAGTGGGAGTTCGACAGATACGCAGTATTTT
cdr3_aa: CASGSSTDTQYF

d_call: .
j_call: TRBJ2-7
v_call: TRBV7-3
clone_size: .
cdr3_nt: TGTGCCAGCAGCCTGGAGCGCGCCTACGAGCAGTACTTC
cdr3_aa: CASSLERAYEQYF

d_call: TRBD1
j_call: TRBJ2-3
v_call: TRBV24-1
clone_size: .
cdr3_nt: TGTGCCACCAGCCCCGACAGGGGGCAAGGGGATACGCAGTATTTT
cdr3_aa: CATSPDRGQGDTQYF